This is a list of T cell receptor beta chains from one sample in a study of cytomegalovirus exposure and HLA in healthy donors. TCRdb keeps only in-frame clones here, not all; method: immunoSEQ multiplex PCR. The table records about 180,000 clones, 80% to 90% of them present only once. Sequencing used PBMCs. The receptors stem from a woman younger than 30 in good health and CMV-seropositive. The CDR3 runs from the conserved cysteine through the conserved F or W. D genes are given only for firm matches. Size tells how often a clone was seen (once, few, many) or the class of an expanded clone, and some rows leave it out.

>-|TRBJ1-5|-|TRBV15
CATSSQGHSNQPQHF
TGTGCCACCAGCAGCCAGGGACATAGCAATCAGCCCCAGCATTTT
>TRBD1|TRBJ1-1|-|TRBV5-1
CASSSMTGGEHTEAFF
TGCGCCAGCAGCTCTATGACAGGGGGGGAGCACACTGAAGCTTTCTTT
>-|TRBJ2-6|few|TRBV19
CASTFFPSSGANVLTF
TGTGCCAGTACCTTTTTTCCTAGCTCTGGGGCCAACGTCCTGACTTTC
>TRBD1|TRBJ1-4|-|TRBV7-9
CASSTDRESYGNEKLFF
TGTGCCAGCAGCACGGACAGGGAAAGCTATGGGAATGAAAAACTGTTTTTT
>TRBD1|TRBJ1-2|-|TRBV11-2
CASSSNGQVSRGYTF
TGTGCCAGCAGCTCCAATGGACAGGTCTCTCGGGGCTACACCTTC
>-|TRBJ2-5|-|TRBV6-6
CASSYLDRLETQYF
TGTGCCAGCAGTTACCTTGACAGATTGGAGACCCAGTACTTC
>-|TRBJ1-2|-|TRBV29-1
CSDGGAGFGYTF
TGCAGCGACGGGGGGGCAGGGTTTGGCTACACCTTC
>-|TRBJ2-2|-|TRBV5-1
CASSLAAANTGELFF
TGCGCCAGCAGCTTGGCCGCGGCGAACACCGGGGAGCTGTTTTTT
>TRBD1|TRBJ1-2|-|TRBV7-2
CASIRRDSYLYGYTF
TGTGCCAGCATCCGACGGGACAGCTATCTCTATGGCTACACCTTC
>TRBD2|TRBJ2-5|-|TRBV7-2
CASSFERGTETQYF
TGTGCCAGCAGCTTTGAGCGGGGGACCGAGACCCAGTACTTC
>-|TRBJ1-1|-|TRBV5-6
CASPWGGRGATEAFF
TGTGCCAGCCCCTGGGGGGGGCGGGGGGCCACTGAAGCTTTCTTT
>TRBD2|TRBJ2-7|-|TRBV30
CAWQTSGGPYEQYF
TGTGCCTGGCAAACTAGCGGGGGGCCATACGAGCAGTACTTC
>TRBD1|TRBJ1-4|-|TRBV19
CASLETGLREKLFF
TGTGCCAGTTTAGAGACAGGGCTTCGTGAAAAACTGTTTTTT
>TRBD1|TRBJ1-4|-|TRBV7-9
CASSWTGQGNNEKLFF
TGTGCCAGCAGCTGGACGGGACAGGGTAATAATGAAAAACTGTTTTTT
>-|TRBJ1-2|-|TRBV19
CASSIAFGHRYGYTF
TGTGCCAGTAGTATCGCATTCGGACACCGCTATGGCTACACCTTC
>-|TRBJ2-2|-|TRBV6-1
CASSGPSLAGELFF
TGTGCCAGCAGTGGCCCTAGCTTGGCCGGGGAGCTGTTTTTT
>-|TRBJ2-3|-|TRBV20-1
CSASVDTQYF
TGCAGTGCTTCGGTGGATACGCAGTATTTT
>-|TRBJ2-7|-|TRBV18
CASSPGSWQYF
TGTGCCAGCTCACCTGGTAGCTGGCAGTACTTC
>TRBD1|TRBJ2-7|-|TRBV18
CASSLGTVEQYF
TGTGCCAGCTCACTGGGGACAGTGGAGCAGTACTTC
>TRBD1|TRBJ1-2|-|TRBV11-2
CASSPYAGTEIATNYGYTF
TGTGCCAGCAGCCCGTACGCCGGGACAGAAATCGCAACTAACTATGGCTACACCTTC
>-|TRBJ1-2|-|TRBV10-3
CAISPGTSLANYGYTF
TGTGCCATCAGTCCGGGGACATCTTTAGCTAACTATGGCTACACCTTC
>-|TRBJ1-1|-|TRBV7-9
CASSSLHPRWEAFF
TGTGCCAGCAGCAGCCTACACCCCAGGTGGGAAGCTTTCTTT
>-|TRBJ2-7|few|TRBV6-5
CASSYSPGWGEQYF
TGTGCCAGCAGTTACTCGCCAGGGTGGGGTGAGCAGTACTTC
>-|TRBJ2-2|-|TRBV7-9
CASSRTGGTENTGELFF
TGTGCCAGCAGCCGGACCGGCGGGACAGAGAACACCGGGGAGCTGTTTTTT
>-|TRBJ2-7|-|TRBV20-1
CSARLTYEQYF
TGCAGTGCTCGGTTGACCTACGAGCAGTACTTC
>-|TRBJ2-3|-|TRBV7-9
CASSSRGGRTDTQYF
TGTGCCAGCAGCTCCCGAGGGGGACGCACAGATACGCAGTATTTT
>-|TRBJ1-2|once|TRBV20-1
CSARVTEPYTF
TGCAGTGCTAGAGTTACAGAACCTTACACCTTC
>-|TRBJ2-2|-|TRBV7-9
CASSLQADDTGELFF
TGTGCCAGCAGCTTACAGGCAGACGACACCGGGGAGCTGTTTTTT